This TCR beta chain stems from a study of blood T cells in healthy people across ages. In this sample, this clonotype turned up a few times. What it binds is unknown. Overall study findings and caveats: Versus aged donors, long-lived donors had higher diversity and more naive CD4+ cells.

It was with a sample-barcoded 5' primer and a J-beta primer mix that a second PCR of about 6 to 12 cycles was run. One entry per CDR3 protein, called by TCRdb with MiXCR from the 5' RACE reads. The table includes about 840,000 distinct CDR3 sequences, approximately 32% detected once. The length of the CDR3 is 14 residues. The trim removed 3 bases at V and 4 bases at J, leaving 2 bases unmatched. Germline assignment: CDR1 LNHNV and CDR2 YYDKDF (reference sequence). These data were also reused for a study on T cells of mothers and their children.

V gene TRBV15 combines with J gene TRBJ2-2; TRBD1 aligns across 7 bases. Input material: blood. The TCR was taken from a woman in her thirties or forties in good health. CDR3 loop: CATSSRQGTGELFF. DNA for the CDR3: TGTGCCACCAGCAGCCGACAGGGCACCGGGGAGCTGTTTTTT. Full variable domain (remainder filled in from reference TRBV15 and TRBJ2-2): DAMVIQNPRYQVTQFGKPVTLSCSQTLNHNVMYWYQQKSSQAPKLLFHYYDKDFNNEADTPDNFQSRRPNTSFCFLDIRSPGLGDTAMYLCATSSRQGTGELFFGEGSRLTVL.